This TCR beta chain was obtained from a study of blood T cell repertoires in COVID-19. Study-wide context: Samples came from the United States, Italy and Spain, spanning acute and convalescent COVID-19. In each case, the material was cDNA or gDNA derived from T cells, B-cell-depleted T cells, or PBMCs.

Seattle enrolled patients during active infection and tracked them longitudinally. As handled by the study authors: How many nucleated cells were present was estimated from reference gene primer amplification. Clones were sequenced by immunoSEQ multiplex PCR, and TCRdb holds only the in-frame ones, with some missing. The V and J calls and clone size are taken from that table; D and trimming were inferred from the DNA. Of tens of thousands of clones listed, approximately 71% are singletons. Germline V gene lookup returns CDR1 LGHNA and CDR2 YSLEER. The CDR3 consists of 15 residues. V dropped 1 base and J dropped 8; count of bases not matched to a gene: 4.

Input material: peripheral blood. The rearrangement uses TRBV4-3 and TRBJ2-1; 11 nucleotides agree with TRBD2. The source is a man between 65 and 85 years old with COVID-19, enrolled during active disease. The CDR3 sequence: CASSQVLAGVYEQFF. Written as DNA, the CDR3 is TGCGCCAGCAGCCAAGTACTAGCGGGAGTATATGAGCAGTTCTTC.